These 23 T cell receptor beta chains originate from one sample sequenced in a study of cytomegalovirus exposure and HLA in healthy donors. The PCR was carried out with 60 Vbeta primers and 13 Jbeta primers. Produced via immunoSEQ multiplex PCR; TCRdb's table is partial and in-frame only. The table records fewer than 250,000 clones, approximately 80% of them present only once. The sequenced sample was PBMCs. Every receptor here comes from a woman aged 40 to 50 in good health and CMV-seronegative.

V usage is TRBV19 and J usage is TRBJ1-5; 7 nucleotides line up with TRBD1. The germline V gene encodes CDR1 LNHDA and CDR2 SQIVND (reference sequence). The V and J ends lost 4 bases and 3 bases, in that order; junction bases with no gene match: 3. The CDR3 covers 14 residues. CDR3 sequence reads: CASSSGTVNQPQHF. CDR3 bases: TGTGCCAGTAGTAGCGGGACAGTCAATCAGCCCCAGCATTTT.

This clone was seen only a few times. This chain joins TRBV5-6 and TRBJ1-2; D not resolved. V lost 4 bases and J 4 bases, leaving 20 bases between the germline ends. CDR1 and CDR2 (germline): SGHDT, YYEEEE. CDR3 length: 16 amino acids. The CDR3 sequence: CASSQVGFPAGYGYTF. The CDR3 DNA follows: TGTGCCAGCAGCCAGGTAGGATTCCCCGCCGGCTATGGCTACACCTTC. The complete variable domain, with remaining parts taken from reference TRBV5-6 and TRBJ1-2, reads DAGVTQSPTHLIKTRGQQVTLRCSPKSGHDTVSWYQQALGQGPQFIFQYYEEEERQRGNFPDRFSGHQFPNYSSELNVNALLLGDSALYLCASSQVGFPAGYGYTFGSGTRLTVV.

The chain couples TRBV5-4 to TRBJ2-3; 10 nucleotides line up with TRBD2. CDR3 size: 16 residues. Germline CDR1 and CDR2: SGHNT and YYREEE (reference sequence). V shed 4 bases and J 0 bases; nucleotides not matched to a gene: 5. CDR3 loop: CASSLLAGASTDTQYF. The CDR3 DNA reads as TGTGCCAGCAGCCTTCTAGCGGGAGCGAGCACAGATACGCAGTATTTT.

This clone turned up a few times. J is TRBJ2-1 and V is TRBV20-1; a possible D gene is TRBD1 (6 bases). Germline lookup yields CDR1 DFQATT and CDR2 SNEGSKA (reference sequence). The CDR3 covers 11 residues. V shed 8 bases and J shed 8 bases, with 13 bases lying between them. The CDR3 nucleotides read TGCAGTCAGGGGAGTTACGATGAGCAGTTCTTC. Translated, it gives CSQGSYDEQFF.

This clone was observed once. The chain carries TRBV10-3 and TRBJ2-7; possible D gene TRBD1, 6 bases. Trimming removed 10 bases from V and 4 bases from J, with 14 bases in between. The CDR3 is made up of 12 amino acids. Germline assignment: CDR1 ENHRY and CDR2 SYGVKD. CDR3 sequence reads: CASTGNLYEQYF. CDR3 sequence (DNA): TGTGCCAGCACAGGGAACCTTTACGAGCAGTACTTC.

The rearrangement links TRBV11-1 to TRBJ2-2; perhaps TRBD2 as D (6 bases). The CDR3 is 16 residues long. Germline loops: CDR1 SGHAT, CDR2 FQDESV (reference sequence). Trimming removed 1 base from V and 1 base from J, with 10 bases in between. Written as DNA, the CDR3 is TGTGCCAGCAGCTTAGAGCTAGCGCGGAACACCGGGGAGCTGTTTTTT. Its protein is CASSLELARNTGELFF.

The sample holds one count of this clone. This sequence joins TRBV9 and TRBJ1-5, with D tentatively TRBD1 (6 bases). Per the germline V gene, CDR1 is SGDLS and CDR2 is YYNGEE. V was clipped by 4 bases and J by 0 bases, with 8 bases between them. This CDR3 has 14 amino acids. This CDR3 is CASSPGDSNQPQHF. The CDR3 DNA follows: TGTGCCAGCAGCCCAGGGGATAGCAATCAGCCCCAGCATTTT.

Regarding this clone: Because the CDR3's place on the DNA is in doubt, the DNA is left out and the CDR3 is given as listed by TCRdb. The chain recombines TRBV19 with TRBJ1-2. The CDR3 extends over 12 residues, inclusive of both ends. Per the germline V gene, CDR1 is LNHDA and CDR2 is SQIVND (reference sequence). The CDR3 loop reads CASTSVNYGYTF.

This clone was seen more than once but under ten times. The chain combines TRBV7-2 with TRBJ1-1; 9 nucleotides align to TRBD1. This CDR3 contains 15 residues. CDR1 and CDR2 (germline): SGHTA, FQGNSA. J was trimmed by 4 bases and V by 6 bases; bases with no gene match: 9. CDR3 sequence: CASRLTGGGGTEAFF. CDR3 nucleotides: TGTGCCAGCAGACTCACAGGGGGCGGGGGCACTGAAGCTTTCTTT.

The genes are TRBV6-5 and TRBJ1-1; TRBD1 matches 8 bases. CDR3 length: 14 amino acids. The V gene's germline CDR1 is MNHEY and CDR2 SVGAGI. Trimming removed 6 bases from V and 1 base from J; junction bases left unmatched: 4. CDR3 nucleotides: TGTGCCAGCAGGGGAGGACAGGGGAACACTGAAGCTTTCTTT. This gives the protein CASRGGQGNTEAFF.

This chain links TRBV7-2 with TRBJ1-1; a weak D match, TRBD1 (5 bases). The CDR3 is made up of 13 amino acids. Per the germline V gene, CDR1 is SGHTA and CDR2 is FQGNSA. The V end lost 2 bases, the J end lost 8 bases, and 12 bases lay between the germline ends. The CDR3 DNA follows: TGTGCCAGCAGCTTACAGGGTCTTAGAGAAGCTTTCTTT. Translation: CASSLQGLREAFF.

The chain has TRBV7-9 and TRBJ2-1; D possibly corresponds to TRBD1 (6 bases). Germline CDR1 SEHNR, CDR2 FQNEAQ (reference sequence). The germline V and J ends were trimmed by 6 bases and 12 bases, with 21 bases remaining between them. The CDR3 is 14 amino acids. As DNA, the CDR3 is TGTGCCAGCAGGAGGACAGAAGGGTGGGGTGGGCAGTTCTTC. It yields the protein CASRRTEGWGGQFF.

The J gene is TRBJ2-5, the V gene TRBV7-7; 7 positions match TRBD2. This CDR3 is 16 amino acids long. CDR1 is SSHAT and CDR2 is FNYEAQ in the germline V gene (reference sequence). V was pared by 2 bases and J by 10 bases, with 16 bases of the junction left unmatched. The CDR3 sequence is CASSLFNGGAGEVQYF. CDR3 nucleotide sequence: TGTGCCAGCAGCTTATTCAATGGCGGGGCGGGGGAGGTCCAGTACTTC.

The gene calls are TRBV5-1 and TRBJ1-5; D uncertain. Trimming took off 4 bases at V and 3 bases at J, with 14 bases between the two ends. This CDR3 is built from 15 residues. Germline CDR1 reads SGHRS; CDR2 reads YFSETQ. The chain's CDR3 is CASSPDGGFNQPQHF. CDR3 DNA: TGCGCCAGCAGCCCAGACGGAGGCTTCAATCAGCCCCAGCATTTT.

V is TRBV5-1 and J is TRBJ1-2; D is perhaps TRBD1 (6 bases). CDR1 and CDR2 (germline): SGHRS, YFSETQ. This CDR3 has 13 residues. Between the trimmed V and J ends, which lost 3 bases and 1 base, there was a span of 7 bases. DNA for the CDR3: TGCGCCAGCAGCTCGGACAGTAACTATGGCTACACCTTC. It yields the protein CASSSDSNYGYTF. The whole variable domain, filled in from reference TRBV5-1 and TRBJ1-2, reads KAGVTQTPRYLIKTRGQQVTLSCSPISGHRSVSWYQQTPGQGLQFLFEYFSETQRNKGNFPGRFSGRQFSNSRSEMNVSTLELGDSALYLCASSSDSNYGYTFGSGTRLTVV.

The rearrangement links TRBV7-2 to TRBJ1-6; D unresolved. CDR1 is SGHTA and CDR2 is FQGNSA in the germline V gene. V lost 3 bases, J lost 10 bases, and 13 bases lay in between. The CDR3 sequence is 14 residues long. As DNA, the CDR3 is TGTGCCAGCAGCTTTACGAGGTTCCGCTCACCCCTCCACTTT. Translated, it gives CASSFTRFRSPLHF.

The J gene is TRBJ2-7, the V gene TRBV5-4, with 7 bases identical to TRBD1. CDR1 and CDR2 (germline): SGHNT, YYREEE (reference sequence). With 3 bases clipped from V and 3 bases from J, the junction kept 3 bases outside the gene matches. The CDR3 totals 13 residues. CDR3 in amino acids: CASSSGQYYEQYF. DNA of the CDR3: TGTGCCAGCAGCTCGGGACAGTACTACGAGCAGTACTTC.

This clone has just a few counts. This sample includes further DNA sequences coding for the same CDR3. Here the CDR3 reads CASSLSGQPQHF. CDR3 in DNA: TGTGCCAGCAGCTTGTCGGGTCAGCCCCAGCATTTT. This chain links TRBV5-8 with TRBJ1-5; unclear D gene. Trimming stripped 1 base from V and 6 bases from J, with 5 bases between. CDR1 is SGHTS and CDR2 is YDEGEE in the germline V gene. This CDR3 is built from 12 residues.

CDR3 sequence (DNA): TGCAGCGCCCTCGTACAACCCGGTCGGGAGGAGACCCAGTACTTC. Residues: CSALVQPGREETQYF. J is TRBJ2-5 and V is TRBV29-1; D is perhaps TRBD2 (6 bases). The germline V gene encodes CDR1 SQVTM and CDR2 ANQGSEA. V lost 7 bases and J lost 5, with 23 bases in between. This CDR3 has 15 residues.

This sequence joins TRBV7-3 and TRBJ2-1; a possible D gene is TRBD1 (5 bases). Looked up from germline, CDR1 is SGHTA and CDR2 is FQGTGA. The V and J ends lost 2 bases and 9 bases respectively, with 5 bases between them. This CDR3 contains 11 residues. In nucleotides, the CDR3 is TGTGCCAGCAGCTTACAGGGTGAGCAGTTCTTC. This translates into CASSLQGEQFF. Filled out from reference TRBV7-3 and TRBJ2-1, the complete variable domain reads GAGVSQTPSNKVTEKGKYVELRCDPISGHTALYWYRQSLGQGPEFLIYFQGTGAADDSGLPNDRFFAVRPEGSVSTLKIQRTERGDSAVYLCASSLQGEQFFGPGTRLTVL.

The chain combines TRBV2 with TRBJ1-5, with 12 positions matching TRBD1. Unmatched junction bases numbered 13, after V lost 2 bases and J lost 2 bases. The CDR3 is made up of 20 amino acids. Germline V gene lookup returns CDR1 SNHLY and CDR2 FYNNEI. In DNA form, the CDR3 reads TGTGCCAGCAGTGAATTTAAGGGACAGGGGGCTGGGGACGGCAATCAGCCCCAGCATTTT. Translation: CASSEFKGQGAGDGNQPQHF. Full variable domain (rest looked up from reference TRBV2 and TRBJ1-5): EPEVTQTPSHQVTQMGQEVILRCVPISNHLYFYWYRQILGQKVEFLVSFYNNEISEKSEIFDDQFSVERPDGSNFTLKIRSTKLEDSAMYFCASSEFKGQGAGDGNQPQHFGDGTRLSIL.

V gene TRBV30 combines with J gene TRBJ2-7, with D perhaps TRBD2 (5 bases). This CDR3 region has 14 residues. Per the germline V gene, CDR1 is GTSNPN and CDR2 is SVGIG (reference sequence). V lost 1 base and J lost 5, with 15 bases in between. The CDR3 is CAWSGGAGGNEQYF. CDR3 coding DNA: TGTGCCTGGAGTGGGGGAGCCGGAGGTAACGAGCAGTACTTC.

The rearrangement joins TRBV7-3 to TRBJ2-1; no firm D call. CDR3 length: 13 amino acids. The germline V gene encodes CDR1 SGHTA and CDR2 FQGTGA. Trimming removed 0 bases from V and 8 bases from J, with 8 bases in between. The CDR3 is CASSLTRLDEQFF. CDR3 coding DNA: TGTGCCAGCAGCTTAACGCGGCTTGATGAGCAGTTCTTC.